This record covers a single T cell receptor (beta chain). Its specificity is unknown. The sample originates from a study of cytomegalovirus exposure and HLA in healthy donors. Findings of the study overall: In a later analysis, common viral pathogens appeared linked to several of the most significant clusters.

CDR3 length equals 15 residues. With 7 bases clipped from V and 1 base from J, the junction kept 7 bases outside the gene matches. Germline V gene sequence: CDR1 SGHTA, CDR2 FQGNSA. Researchers ran the PCR with 60 Vbeta and 13 Jbeta primers. Repertoires were generated with immunoSEQ multiplex PCR, while TCRdb's copy carries only in-frame clones and drops some. Of about 150,000 clones in the sample, 82% were seen once. Input material: PBMCs. The J gene is TRBJ2-1, the V gene TRBV7-2; TRBD1 agrees at 7 bases. The sequence was obtained from a woman in her forties or fifties in good health and CMV-seropositive. The CDR3 nucleotides read TGTGCCAGCACCGTGACAGGGTTATCCTACAATGAGCAGTTCTTC. It is translated as CASTVTGLSYNEQFF.